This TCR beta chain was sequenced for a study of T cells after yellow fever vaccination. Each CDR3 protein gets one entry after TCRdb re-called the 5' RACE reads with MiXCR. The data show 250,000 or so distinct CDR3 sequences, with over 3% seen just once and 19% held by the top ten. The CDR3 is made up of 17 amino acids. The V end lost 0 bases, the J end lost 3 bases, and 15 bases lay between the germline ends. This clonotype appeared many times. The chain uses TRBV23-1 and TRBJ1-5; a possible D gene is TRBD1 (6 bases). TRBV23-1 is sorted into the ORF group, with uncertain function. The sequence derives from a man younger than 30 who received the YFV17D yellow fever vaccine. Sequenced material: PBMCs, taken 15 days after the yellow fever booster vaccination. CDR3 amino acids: CASSQSQQGSYNQPQHF. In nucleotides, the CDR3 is TGCGCCAGCAGTCAATCCCAACAGGGTAGCTACAATCAGCCCCAGCATTTT.